This T cell receptor (beta chain) emerged from a study of cytomegalovirus exposure and HLA in healthy donors. This clone appeared a few times. 13 Jbeta primers and 60 Vbeta primers were used for the PCR. This table comes from immunoSEQ multiplex PCR, and its TCRdb copy is limited to in-frame clones, with some not included. The sample consists of approximately 150,000 clones, 65% to 70% of them appearing once. V lost 7 bases, J lost 1 base, and 16 bases stayed unmatched. The CDR3 is 18 residues long. In germline, CDR1 is LNHDA, CDR2 SQIVND (reference sequence). The sample comprised PBMCs. The gene calls are TRBV19 and TRBJ1-5, with 7 positions matching TRBD1. The TCR was taken from a woman aged 18 to 35 in good health and CMV-seropositive. The CDR3 loop reads CASKRRDRVGGSNQPQHF. The CDR3 region has the DNA TGTGCCAGTAAACGCCGAGACAGGGTGGGGGGAAGCAATCAGCCCCAGCATTTT.